The 31 T cell receptor beta chains presented below share a single source sample, sequenced in a study of beta chain features in type 1 diabetes. Expressed TCRB transcripts got sequenced, as all isolated RNA was reverse transcribed. The table came from immunoSEQ multiplex PCR; TCRdb's copy has only in-frame clones and leaves some out. The table shows 350,000 to 450,000 clones, with around 13% occurring only once. Material: naive CD4+ T cells from blood. The receptors here all came from a man aged 25-40 years in good health.

This chain links TRBV5-4 with TRBJ1-1, with TRBD1 as a possible D gene (5 bases). Looked up from germline, CDR1 is SGHNT and CDR2 is YYREEE (reference sequence). The V gene lost 1 base and the J gene lost 8 bases, with 6 bases spanning the gap. This CDR3 is 11 amino acids long. The CDR3 sequence: CASSLKGEAFF. CDR3 DNA: TGTGCCAGCAGCTTGAAGGGGGAAGCTTTCTTT.

The chain carries TRBV12-5 and TRBJ2-3; 10 bases line up with TRBD2. Unmatched junction bases numbered 22, after V lost 3 bases and J lost 1 base. Germline V gene data show CDR1 as LGHNT and CDR2 as FRNRAP. The CDR3 sequence is 22 residues long. The DNA of the CDR3 is TGTGCTAGTGGTTTAGCCCAGCGGGGGGGCCTAAGCATGTACACGGGCACAGATACGCAGTATTTT. Amino acids: CASGLAQRGGLSMYTGTDTQYF.

This clone turned up a few times. The rearrangement links TRBV4-1 to TRBJ2-2; D is unresolved. Germline V CDR1 and CDR2: MGHRA, YSYEKL. V was shortened by 0 bases and J by 7 bases, with 9 bases between the two germline ends. CDR3 size: 14 residues. The CDR3 reads CASSQDQAFGELFF. CDR3 DNA sequence: TGCGCCAGCAGCCAAGATCAGGCATTCGGGGAGCTGTTTTTT.

This clone was recorded a few times. V is TRBV7-2 and J is TRBJ2-2; D is possibly TRBD2 (5 bases). The CDR3 has 16 residues. V lost 2 bases and J lost 4, with 14 bases in between. Per germline, CDR1 SGHTA and CDR2 FQGNSA. The CDR3 nucleotides read TGTGCCAGCAGCTTAAAAGGAGGTCGCCTCACCGGGGAGCTGTTTTTT. This gives the protein CASSLKGGRLTGELFF.

This clone was detected a few times. The rearrangement links TRBV21-1 to TRBJ2-7. TRBV21-1 counts as a pseudogene. The CDR3 has 13 residues. The CDR3 loop is CASSKERQLEQYF. CDR3 in DNA: TGTGCCAGCAGCAAAGAAAGGCAGCTCGAGCAGTACTTC.

The V gene is TRBV29-1, the J gene TRBJ1-1; 10 bases map to TRBD1. Germline V gene data show CDR1 as SQVTM and CDR2 as ANQGSEA. With V trimmed by 6 bases and J by 5 bases, 6 bases remained unmatched. There are 13 residues in the CDR3. This chain's CDR3 is CSVTRGQGTEAFF. DNA of the CDR3: TGCAGCGTCACGAGGGGACAGGGGACTGAAGCTTTCTTT.

The count of this clone is one. This rearrangement joins TRBV6-5 to TRBJ2-7; tentatively, D is TRBD1 (6 bases). CDR3 length: 13 residues. The germline V gene has CDR1 MNHEY and CDR2 SVGAGI. V lost 6 bases and J 4 bases, leaving 13 bases between the germline ends. The CDR3 nucleotides read TGTGCCAGCAGCCGGGACACGACATACGAGCAGTACTTC. This sequence encodes CASSRDTTYEQYF.

This clone came up a few times. The chain employs TRBV5-1 and TRBJ2-3, with 12 bases matching TRBD2. Trimming cost V 4 bases and J 1 base; bases outside gene matches: 4. Germline V gene sequence: CDR1 SGHRS, CDR2 YFSETQ. The length of the CDR3 is 16 residues. The CDR3 region is CASSVRLAGGTDTQYF. For the CDR3, the DNA is TGCGCCAGCAGCGTCCGACTAGCGGGAGGCACAGATACGCAGTATTTT.

This clone was counted a few times. V usage is TRBV29-1 and J usage is TRBJ1-4; unclear D gene. The V end lost 4 bases, the J end lost 2 bases, and 8 bases lay between the germline ends. The CDR3 sequence is 13 residues long. Germline-derived CDR1 and CDR2 are SQVTM and ANQGSEA. This chain's CDR3 is CSVGGSTNEKLFF. CDR3 DNA: TGCAGCGTTGGTGGCAGTACTAATGAAAAACTGTTTTTT.

This clone has just a few counts. The J gene is TRBJ2-7, the V gene TRBV30; possible D gene TRBD2, 6 bases. This CDR3 region has 13 residues. Trimming left V 3 bases short and J 5 bases short, with 14 bases between. Germline values: CDR1 GTSNPN, CDR2 SVGIG (reference sequence). The CDR3 region has the DNA TGTGCCTGGAGGCAAACGGGAGACCACGAGCAGTACGTC. Its protein product is CAWRQTGDHEQYV.

Notes on this clone: Other nucleotide sequences from this sample produce the same CDR3. The J gene is TRBJ2-5, the V gene TRBV6-6; no firm D call. The V gene lost 0 bases and the J gene lost 5 bases, with 4 bases spanning the gap. The V gene's germline CDR1 is MNHNY and CDR2 SVGAGI (reference sequence). The CDR3 loop spans 12 amino acids. The CDR3 is CASSYSGETQYF. The CDR3 DNA reads TGTGCCAGCAGTTACTCTGGGGAGACCCAGTACTTC.

Worth noting for this clone: Different DNA sequences within this sample yield the same CDR3. The chain recombines TRBV9 with TRBJ2-5; no definite D call. Germline V gene lookup returns CDR1 SGDLS and CDR2 YYNGEE. The CDR3 loop spans 13 amino acids. V was cut by 0 bases and J by 4 bases, with 7 bases left in between. In DNA form, the CDR3 reads TGTGCCAGCAGCGTAGGTGGCGGAGAGACCCAGTACTTC. Protein sequence: CASSVGGGETQYF.

The table lists this clone with a few counts. The chain uses TRBV9 and TRBJ1-1; 9 bases align to TRBD1. Germline V CDR1 and CDR2: SGDLS, YYNGEE. J was trimmed by 5 bases and V by 4 bases; bases with no gene match: 9. The CDR3 spans 15 residues. CDR3 sequence: CASSPTDRGWTEAFF. The CDR3 DNA follows: TGTGCCAGCAGCCCTACGGACAGGGGTTGGACTGAAGCTTTCTTT.

This clone was found a few times. The chain links TRBV6-5 to TRBJ1-5; tentatively, D is TRBD1 (5 bases). The CDR3 runs 15 residues. The V gene's germline CDR1 is MNHEY and CDR2 SVGAGI. V lost 6 bases and J lost 5, with 17 bases in between. The CDR3 sequence: CASSLIGAADQPQHF. In nucleotides, the CDR3 is TGTGCCAGCAGCCTAATCGGGGCAGCGGATCAGCCCCAGCATTTT.

The chain combines TRBV23-1 with TRBJ1-2; possible D gene TRBD1, 6 bases. TRBV23-1 is reported as an ORF; its role is uncertain. This CDR3 has 18 residues. V shed 0 bases and J shed 5 bases, with 22 bases lying between them. The CDR3, as DNA: TGCGCCAGCAGTCAATCTAGGTCCATGGCCACAGGGAATTATGGCTACACCTTC. Translation gives CASSQSRSMATGNYGYTF.

This clone appeared many times. The CDR3 nucleotides read TGTGCCACCCCGCACTACGAGCAGTACGTC. Amino acid sequence: CATPHYEQYV. This sequence joins TRBV7-2 and TRBJ2-7; D gene ambiguous. V dropped 10 bases and J dropped 3 bases, with 7 bases sitting between them. The CDR3 loop spans 10 amino acids. Germline V CDR1 and CDR2: SGHTA, FQGNSA.

This clone showed up just a few times. This sample includes further DNA sequences coding for the same CDR3. The rearrangement uses TRBV20-1 and TRBJ1-2; a possible D gene is TRBD1 (5 bases). The CDR3 covers 11 residues. Trimming removed 5 bases at V and 5 bases at J, with 9 bases between. In germline, CDR1 is DFQATT, CDR2 SNEGSKA (reference sequence). The CDR3 DNA reads TGCAGTGCTGTTGGGGGGTATGGCTACACCTTC. Encoded protein: CSAVGGYGYTF.

This clone was seen a handful of times. The CDR3 DNA sequence: TGTGCCAGCAGCTTGGTTTTGGTATCGGGTCGGACTGAAGCTTTCTTT. This gives the protein CASSLVLVSGRTEAFF. The rearrangement uses TRBV5-4 and TRBJ1-1; D is uncertain. The CDR3 contains 16 residues. Trimming pared 0 bases from V and 5 bases from J, leaving 17 bases between. CDR1 and CDR2 (germline): SGHNT, YYREEE (reference sequence).

The chain has TRBV19 and TRBJ2-2, with 7 bases matching TRBD1. Germline loops: CDR1 LNHDA, CDR2 SQIVND (reference sequence). The V and J ends lost 5 bases and 8 bases, in that order; junction bases with no gene match: 11. This CDR3 has 15 residues. CDR3 coding DNA: TGTGCCAGTAGTGACAGAGGGACAGTCATTGGGGAGCTGTTTTTT. Residues: CASSDRGTVIGELFF. The full variable domain, its missing parts supplied by reference TRBV19 and TRBJ2-2, is DGGITQSPKYLFRKEGQNVTLSCEQNLNHDAMYWYRQDPGQGLRLIYYSQIVNDFQKGDIAEGYSVSREKKESFPLTVTSAQKNPTAFYLCASSDRGTVIGELFFGEGSRLTVL.

This clone has more than one count but fewer than ten. This sequence joins TRBV25-1 and TRBJ1-1; 10 bases align to TRBD1. Germline V gene data show CDR1 as MGHDK and CDR2 as SYGVNS. The CDR3 spans 16 residues. The V gene end was trimmed by 2 bases and the J gene end by 2 bases; junction bases not matched to a gene: 5. The CDR3 DNA is TGTGCCAGCAGTGAACTCCGACAGGGGGCTAACACTGAAGCTTTCTTT. Translated, it gives CASSELRQGANTEAFF. Supplemented by reference TRBV25-1 and TRBJ1-1, the full variable domain reads EADIYQTPRYLVIGTGKKITLECSQTMGHDKMYWYQQDPGMELHLIHYSYGVNSTEKGDLSSESTVSRIRTEHFPLTLESARPSHTSQYLCASSELRQGANTEAFFGQGTRLTVV.

J is TRBJ1-1 and V is TRBV19, with D possibly TRBD1 on 5 matching bases. CDR1 is LNHDA and CDR2 is SQIVND in the germline V gene (reference sequence). The CDR3 is 13 residues long. Trimming took 6 bases from V and 1 from J, leaving 9 bases between them. CDR3 sequence: CASRDNTNTEAFF. The CDR3 DNA sequence: TGTGCCAGTAGGGACAATACGAACACTGAAGCTTTCTTT. Full variable domain (missing parts from reference TRBV19 and TRBJ1-1): DGGITQSPKYLFRKEGQNVTLSCEQNLNHDAMYWYRQDPGQGLRLIYYSQIVNDFQKGDIAEGYSVSREKKESFPLTVTSAQKNPTAFYLCASRDNTNTEAFFGQGTRLTVV.

A few counts support this clone. V gene TRBV13 combines with J gene TRBJ2-5; D perhaps matches TRBD2 (5 bases). The CDR3 runs 15 residues. Germline CDR1 is PRHDT and CDR2 is FYEKMQ (reference sequence). The V end was cut by 6 bases, the J end by 5 bases, with 19 bases between. This chain's CDR3 is CASRPRTRPEETQYF. In DNA, the CDR3 is TGTGCCAGCAGACCGAGGACTCGCCCTGAGGAGACCCAGTACTTC.

This clone was counted only a few times. The chain carries TRBV11-2 and TRBJ2-1; no reliable D call. Germline V gene sequence: CDR1 SGHAT, CDR2 FQNNGV. This CDR3 has 12 residues. V was shortened by 5 bases and J by 16 bases, with 18 bases between the two germline ends. CDR3 sequence reads: CASSGYGTPYFF. DNA of the CDR3: TGTGCCAGCAGCGGCTACGGAACACCGTATTTCTTC.

This clone showed up just a few times. The chain links TRBV19 to TRBJ2-1; no clear D gene. The CDR3 sequence is 10 residues long. Germline V CDR1 and CDR2: LNHDA, SQIVND (reference sequence). V lost 8 bases, J lost 7 bases, and 6 bases lay in between. CDR3 nucleotide sequence: TGTGCCAGTGGGAAGAATGAGCAGTTCTTC. It yields the protein CASGKNEQFF.

This clone showed up just a few times. The rearrangement uses TRBV9 and TRBJ2-1; 8 positions match TRBD2. The V and J ends lost 4 bases and 6 bases, in that order; junction bases with no gene match: 6. The germline CDR1 and CDR2 sequences are SGDLS and YYNGEE. This CDR3 is built from 14 residues. CDR3 nucleotides: TGTGCCAGCAGCATTCACCTAGCGGGCAATGAGCAGTTCTTC. It encodes CASSIHLAGNEQFF.

The chain employs TRBV7-2 and TRBJ1-2; D is undetermined. Germline loops: CDR1 SGHTA, CDR2 FQGNSA. V was trimmed by 5 bases and J by 1 base, leaving 14 bases between them. The CDR3 consists of 15 residues. The CDR3 DNA reads TGTGCCAGCAGCGTGATGCGGCAGCTTAACTATGGCTACACCTTC. It codes for CASSVMRQLNYGYTF.

The chain recombines TRBV5-1 with TRBJ2-3; 8 nucleotides agree with TRBD2. V gave up 4 bases and J gave up 0 bases; unmatched junction bases: 7. The CDR3 totals 16 residues. CDR1 is SGHRS and CDR2 is YFSETQ in the germline V gene. The CDR3 sequence: CASSQRLATSTDTQYF. CDR3 DNA: TGCGCCAGCAGCCAAAGACTAGCGACGAGCACAGATACGCAGTATTTT.

This clone has only a few counts. V usage is TRBV5-6 and J usage is TRBJ1-1; tentatively, D is TRBD1 (5 bases). Trimming cost V 6 bases and J 5 bases, with 17 bases left between them. The CDR3 sequence is 14 residues long. Germline V gene lookup returns CDR1 SGHDT and CDR2 YYEEEE. The CDR3 reads CASNTGEGRTEAFF. DNA for the CDR3: TGTGCCAGCAATACAGGAGAGGGCCGTACTGAAGCTTTCTTT.

Turning to this clone: Distinct nucleotide sequences in the sample also encode this CDR3. This chain connects TRBV5-1 to TRBJ2-1, with 12 bases matching TRBD2. The V gene end was trimmed by 2 bases and the J gene end by 0 bases; junction bases not matched to a gene: 3. From germline, CDR1 is SGHRS and CDR2 YFSETQ. The CDR3 is 17 amino acids. The CDR3 DNA reads as TGCGCCAGCAGCTTACTAGCGGGGGGAAGCTCCTACAATGAGCAGTTCTTC. The encoded protein is CASSLLAGGSSYNEQFF.

This clone was picked up a small number of times. J is TRBJ2-1 and V is TRBV9, with 12 bases that match TRBD2. The CDR3 spans 18 residues. Germline lookup yields CDR1 SGDLS and CDR2 YYNGEE. The ends lost 0 bases at V and 4 bases at J; junction bases unmatched: 8. CDR3 nucleotide sequence: TGTGCCAGCAGCGTAGCTTTACCGGGACTAGCGGGTTACAATGAGCAGTTCTTC. Its translation is CASSVALPGLAGYNEQFF.

CDR3 DNA: TGTGCCAGCAGATCAGCGGGAGGGCGCGTAGAGACCCAGTACTTC. Protein sequence: CASRSAGGRVETQYF. The V gene is TRBV7-2, the J gene TRBJ2-5; TRBD2 matches 10 bases. The CDR3 length is 15 residues. V trimming: 6 bases; J trimming: 4 bases; junction bases outside the gene matches: 8. The germline V gene has CDR1 SGHTA and CDR2 FQGNSA.